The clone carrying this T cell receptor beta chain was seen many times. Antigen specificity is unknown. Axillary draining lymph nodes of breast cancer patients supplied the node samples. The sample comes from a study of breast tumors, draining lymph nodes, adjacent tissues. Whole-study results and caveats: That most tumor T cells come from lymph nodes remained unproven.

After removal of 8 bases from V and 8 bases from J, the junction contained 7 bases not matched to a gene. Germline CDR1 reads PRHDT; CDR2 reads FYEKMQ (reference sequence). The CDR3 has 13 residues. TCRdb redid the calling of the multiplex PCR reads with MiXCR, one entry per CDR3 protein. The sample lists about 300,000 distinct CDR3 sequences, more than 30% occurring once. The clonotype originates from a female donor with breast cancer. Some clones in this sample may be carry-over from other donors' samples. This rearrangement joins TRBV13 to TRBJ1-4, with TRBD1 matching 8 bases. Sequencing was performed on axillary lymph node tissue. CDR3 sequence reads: CASHRGVGEKLFF. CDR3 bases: TGTGCCAGCCACAGGGGGGTCGGCGAAAAACTGTTTTTT. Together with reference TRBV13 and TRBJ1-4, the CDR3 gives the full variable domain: AAGVIQSPRHLIKEKRETATLKCYPIPRHDTVYWYQQGPGQDPQFLISFYEKMQSDKGSIPDRFSAQQFSDYHSELNMSSLELGDSALYFCASHRGVGEKLFFGSGTQLSVL.